These 27 T cell receptor beta chains share one sample of origin, sequenced in a study of blood T cell repertoires in COVID-19. Repertoires were generated with immunoSEQ multiplex PCR, while TCRdb's copy carries only in-frame clones and drops some. The sample yields some 320,000 clones, around 90% seen once. The sequenced material came from PBMCs or T cells enriched from blood (not recorded which). The receptors originated from a man between 60 and 75 years old who had recovered from COVID-19.

The chain has TRBV7-2 and TRBJ2-2; 7 bases are shared with TRBD2. The CDR3 has 15 amino acids. V trimming: 7 bases; J trimming: 1 base; junction bases outside the gene matches: 6. CDR1 is SGHTA and CDR2 is FQGNSA in the germline V gene. The CDR3 spells CASTRLAWNTGELFF. DNA for the CDR3: TGTGCCAGCACAAGACTAGCCTGGAACACCGGGGAGCTGTTTTTT.

This chain joins TRBV3-1 (or the pseudogene TRBV3-2) and TRBJ1-2; possible D gene TRBD1, 6 bases. Germline CDR1 LGHDT, CDR2 YNNKEL (reference sequence). This CDR3 region has 17 residues. Trimming took off 0 bases at V and 3 bases at J, with 17 bases between the two ends. The CDR3 is CASSQEGVGRGDYGYTF. The CDR3 coding sequence is TGTGCCAGCAGCCAAGAAGGGGTAGGCAGGGGAGACTATGGCTACACCTTC.

This clone was observed a single time. V and J are TRBV28 and TRBJ1-5; perhaps TRBD1 as D (5 bases). Looked up from germline, CDR1 is MDHEN and CDR2 is SYDVKM. Deletions cut 6 bases from V and 0 bases from J, with 15 bases between. The CDR3 contains 16 residues. The CDR3 DNA is TGTGCCAGCAGCGAAACCCCGGGACTTAGCAATCAGCCCCAGCATTTT. This encodes CASSETPGLSNQPQHF.

V usage is TRBV7-2 and J usage is TRBJ1-5; 9 nucleotides line up with TRBD1. From germline, CDR1 is SGHTA and CDR2 FQGNSA. V lost 5 bases, J lost 7 bases, and 9 bases stayed unmatched. The CDR3 totals 15 residues. CDR3 loop: CASSLTGGSGQPQHF. The CDR3 DNA reads as TGTGCCAGCAGCCTGACAGGGGGAAGTGGGCAGCCCCAGCATTTT.

The V gene is TRBV7-2, the J gene TRBJ2-3, with 12 positions matching TRBD2. In germline, CDR1 is SGHTA, CDR2 FQGNSA. J was trimmed by 5 bases and V by 5 bases; bases with no gene match: 2. The length of the CDR3 is 14 residues. CDR3 protein: CASSRTSGIDTQYF. CDR3 in DNA: TGTGCCAGCAGCCGGACTAGCGGGATAGATACGCAGTATTTT.

This chain joins TRBV15 and TRBJ1-1, with D possibly TRBD1 on 5 matching bases. CDR1 is LNHNV and CDR2 is YYDKDF in the germline V gene (reference sequence). Deletions cut 0 bases from V and 7 bases from J, with 15 bases between. The CDR3 sequence is 15 residues long. As DNA, the CDR3 is TGTGCCACCAGCAGAGATAAATTCGACAGCATTGAAGCTTTCTTT. It yields the protein CATSRDKFDSIEAFF.

The gene calls are TRBV28 and TRBJ2-5; 8 nucleotides agree with TRBD1. Germline trimming cut 11 bases from V and 6 bases from J; bases unmatched to any gene: 17. Germline V gives CDR1 MDHEN, CDR2 SYDVKM. The length of the CDR3 is 15 residues. The CDR3 loop reads CAASKPGTGGKTQYF. CDR3 nucleotide sequence: TGTGCCGCATCGAAGCCCGGGACAGGAGGAAAGACCCAGTACTTC.

This chain uses TRBV6-5 with TRBJ2-2, with 7 bases fitting TRBD2. This CDR3 has 15 residues. Germline assignment: CDR1 MNHEY and CDR2 SVGAGI. Trimming took 0 bases from V and 7 from J; bases not matched to a gene: 5. The CDR3 loop is CASSYSGEGLGELFF. The CDR3 nucleotides are TGTGCCAGCAGTTACTCAGGGGAGGGCCTCGGGGAGCTGTTTTTT.

The V gene is TRBV15, the J gene TRBJ2-2; 8 positions match TRBD1. Trimming at V came to 9 bases and at J to 7 bases, leaving 7 bases not matched to a gene. Germline V CDR1 and CDR2: LNHNV, YYDKDF (reference sequence). CDR3 length: 13 amino acids. Here the CDR3 reads CATLDRAFGELFF. The CDR3 bases are TGTGCCACTTTGGACAGGGCTTTCGGGGAGCTGTTTTTT.

CDR3 nucleotides: TGTGCCAGCAGCTCGGGGATGGACAGGCTTTATGGCTACACCTTC. Protein sequence: CASSSGMDRLYGYTF. This rearrangement joins TRBV5-4 to TRBJ1-2; TRBD1 agrees at 7 bases. Per the germline V gene, CDR1 is SGHNT and CDR2 is YYREEE (reference sequence). J was trimmed by 5 bases and V by 3 bases; bases with no gene match: 10. The CDR3 has 15 residues.

The chain carries TRBV10-3 and TRBJ2-7; 13 bases fit TRBD2. The CDR3 spans 18 residues. Germline V lookup: CDR1 ENHRY, CDR2 SYGVKD. J was trimmed by 4 bases and V by 10 bases; bases with no gene match: 19. The CDR3 bases are TGTGCCACCCGAGGACTAGCGGGAGAGAGACCCACATCTTACGAGCAGTACTTC. This translates into CATRGLAGERPTSYEQYF.

The V and J genes are TRBV7-2 and TRBJ2-7; TRBD2 agrees at 7 bases. Per the germline V gene, CDR1 is SGHTA and CDR2 is FQGNSA. The CDR3 is 14 residues long. The trim removed 5 bases at V and 2 bases at J, leaving 6 bases unmatched. As DNA, the CDR3 is TGTGCCAGCAGCCGGGACTACCTCACCTACGAGCAGTACTTC. This translates into CASSRDYLTYEQYF.

This clone came up a few times. This chain joins TRBV7-3 and TRBJ2-1; D unresolved. Germline V gives CDR1 SGHTA, CDR2 FQGTGA. Trimming shortened V by 1 base and J by 7 bases, and 11 bases separated the two germline ends. The CDR3 is made up of 14 amino acids. This CDR3 is CASSLNRGTNEQFF. CDR3 DNA sequence: TGTGCCAGCAGCTTAAATCGAGGAACAAATGAGCAGTTCTTC.

The chain has TRBV11-2 and TRBJ2-7; TRBD2 aligns across 9 bases. V was clipped by 5 bases and J by 3 bases; unmatched bases: 5. CDR1 SGHAT and CDR2 FQNNGV come from the germline V gene. CDR3 length: 14 residues. The CDR3 nucleotides are TGTGCCAGCAGCCCGACTAGCGGATACTACGAGCAGTACTTC. This gives the protein CASSPTSGYYEQYF. Complete variable domain (other parts from reference TRBV11-2 and TRBJ2-7): EAGVAQSPRYKIIEKRQSVAFWCNPISGHATLYWYQQILGQGPKLLIQFQNNGVVDDSQLPKDRFSAERLKGVDSTLKIQPAKLEDSAVYLCASSPTSGYYEQYFGPGTRLTVT.

This rearrangement joins TRBV18 to TRBJ1-1; D uncertain. V was cut by 1 base and J by 1 base, with 10 bases left in between. Per germline, CDR1 KGHSH and CDR2 LQKENI. The CDR3 runs to 15 residues. The CDR3 nucleotides are TGTGCCAGCTCACCACGGCAGGCCCCGAACACTGAAGCTTTCTTT. Residues: CASSPRQAPNTEAFF. The whole variable domain, filled in from reference TRBV18 and TRBJ1-1, reads NAGVMQNPRHLVRRRGQEARLRCSPMKGHSHVYWYRQLPEEGLKFMVYLQKENIIDESGMPKERFSAEFPKEGPSILRIQQVVRGDSAAYFCASSPRQAPNTEAFFGQGTRLTVV.

The V and J genes are TRBV7-9 and TRBJ2-7, with TRBD2 matching 11 bases. This CDR3 has 15 amino acids. The J segment lost 4 bases and the V segment lost 4 bases, leaving 6 bases of the junction unmatched. Germline lookup yields CDR1 SEHNR and CDR2 FQNEAQ (reference sequence). The chain's CDR3 is CASSSTTSGTYEQYF. The CDR3 DNA follows: TGTGCCAGCAGCTCCACGACTAGCGGGACATACGAGCAGTACTTC. The whole variable domain, filled in from reference TRBV7-9 and TRBJ2-7, reads DTGVSQNPRHKITKRGQNVTFRCDPISEHNRLYWYRQTLGQGPEFLTYFQNEAQLEKSRLLSDRFSAERPKGSFSTLEIQRTEQGDSAMYLCASSSTTSGTYEQYFGPGTRLTVT.

The chain is built from TRBV14 and TRBJ1-1, with 7 bases aligning to TRBD1. Per the germline V gene, CDR1 is SGHDN and CDR2 is FVKESK. V shed 5 bases, J shed 2 bases, and the junction held 5 bases outside the gene matches. This CDR3 spans 14 amino acids. The CDR3 sequence is CASSYRQGNTEAFF. In nucleotides, the CDR3 is TGTGCCAGCAGCTACAGACAGGGAAACACTGAAGCTTTCTTT.

As concerns this clone: This same CDR3 is encoded by further DNA sequences in the sample. V gene TRBV18 combines with J gene TRBJ1-5, with D possibly being TRBD1 (5 bases). Deletions cut 3 bases from V and 2 bases from J, with 14 bases between. Germline values: CDR1 KGHSH, CDR2 LQKENI. The CDR3 is 16 amino acids. The CDR3 DNA reads TGTGCCAGCTCACCGCCGGGTTCCAGGGGCAATCAGCCCCAGCATTTT. Translated, it gives CASSPPGSRGNQPQHF.

This clone was found once. The chain is built from TRBV7-3 and TRBJ1-1, with TRBD1 matching over 7 bases. The germline V gene encodes CDR1 SGHTA and CDR2 FQGTGA. With V trimmed by 3 bases and J by 0 bases, 1 base remained unmatched. The CDR3 covers 14 residues. CDR3 in DNA: TGTGCCAGCAGCTTGGACAGGATGAACACTGAAGCTTTCTTT. It specifies CASSLDRMNTEAFF.

V gene TRBV10-3 combines with J gene TRBJ2-1, with 13 bases identical to TRBD2. Germline V lookup: CDR1 ENHRY, CDR2 SYGVKD. The CDR3 has 17 amino acids. V shed 2 bases, J shed 8 bases, and the junction held 9 bases outside the gene matches. The chain's CDR3 is CAISETGLAGKKYEQFF. CDR3 in DNA: TGTGCCATCAGTGAGACGGGACTAGCGGGAAAGAAATATGAGCAGTTCTTC.

The chain employs TRBV30 and TRBJ2-1; 11 bases map to TRBD2. The junction had 7 bases not matched to a gene; V was cut back by 0 bases and J by 9 bases. This CDR3 is 15 amino acids long. Germline assignment: CDR1 GTSNPN and CDR2 SVGIG (reference sequence). CDR3 sequence (DNA): TGTGCCTGGAGTGTAATGGGTAGCGGGAGGGGTGAGCAGTTCTTC. Encoded protein: CAWSVMGSGRGEQFF.

This chain links TRBV6-5 with TRBJ2-7, with D possibly being TRBD1 (5 bases). Germline-derived CDR1 and CDR2 are MNHEY and SVGAGI. The CDR3 has 12 residues. V was pared by 6 bases and J by 6 bases, with 12 bases between. The DNA for the CDR3 is TGTGCCAGCAGGGAGCCTCAGGGCGAGCAGTACTTC. Its translation is CASREPQGEQYF.

The V and J genes are TRBV2 and TRBJ2-7; no firm D call. V shed 6 bases and J shed 2 bases, with 14 bases lying between them. This CDR3 is 14 amino acids long. Germline V gives CDR1 SNHLY, CDR2 FYNNEI. The CDR3 region is CASSQNGVAYEQYF. DNA of the CDR3: TGTGCCAGCAGCCAAAACGGAGTAGCCTACGAGCAGTACTTC.

The chain links TRBV24-1 to TRBJ1-1; D is uncertain. The germline CDR1 and CDR2 sequences are KGHDR and SFDVKD. Trimming pared 3 bases from V and 4 bases from J, leaving 8 bases between. This CDR3 region has 13 residues. CDR3 loop: CATSDNTFTEAFF. The CDR3 DNA reads TGTGCCACCAGTGATAACACGTTCACTGAAGCTTTCTTT.

This clone has just a few counts. V is TRBV6-5 and J is TRBJ2-3; 7 bases line up with TRBD1. This CDR3 is 12 amino acids long. The ends lost 7 bases at V and 4 bases at J; junction bases unmatched: 2. Germline V gene lookup returns CDR1 MNHEY and CDR2 SVGAGI. The CDR3 nucleotides read TGTGCCAGCACCGGGACAGCAGATACGCAGTATTTT. Its translation: CASTGTADTQYF.

This clone showed up just once. This specimen includes other DNA sequences encoding the same CDR3. The rearrangement uses TRBV18 and TRBJ2-1; 12 nucleotides agree with TRBD2. The CDR3 runs 16 residues. V gave up 0 bases and J gave up 7 bases; unmatched junction bases: 4. Germline V CDR1 and CDR2: KGHSH, LQKENI. CDR3 bases: TGTGCCAGCTCACCACCTGAACTAGCGGGAGGAAATGAGCAGTTCTTC. This translates into CASSPPELAGGNEQFF.

The J gene is TRBJ2-7, the V gene TRBV6-5; 9 bases match TRBD1. This CDR3 has 16 amino acids. CDR1 is MNHEY, CDR2 SVGAGI, per germline. Trimming took 0 bases from V and 7 from J; bases not matched to a gene: 10. The CDR3 bases are TGTGCCAGCAGTTACTCGGTGACAGGGGGACGGGGTGAGCAGTACTTC. The encoded protein is CASSYSVTGGRGEQYF.